This T cell receptor (beta chain) was observed in a study of technical replicates of blood from a few donors. The CDR3 extends over 14 amino acids. CDR1 GTSNPN and CDR2 SVGIG come from the germline V gene (reference sequence). J was trimmed by 8 bases and V by 3 bases; bases with no gene match: 10. The method was immunoSEQ multiplex PCR; TCRdb's version includes in-frame clones alone and lacks a portion of them. The table includes some 82,000 clones, 97% detected once. The source material was T cells isolated from PBMCs. This rearrangement joins TRBV30 to TRBJ1-2; 9 nucleotides align to TRBD1. The receptor's source is a human donor in good health. The CDR3 spells CAWRETQGAEGYTF. CDR3 DNA: TGTGCCTGGAGAGAAACACAGGGGGCGGAAGGCTACACCTTC.